Below, 25 T cell receptor beta chains from the same sample are listed, as sequenced in a study of shared clonotypes between healthy human individuals. Sequencing was performed with immunoSEQ multiplex PCR; in TCRdb, only in-frame clones are kept and a portion is missing. The sample records fewer than 600,000 clones, roughly three quarters being singletons. Sequences were obtained from PBMCs. Receptors were obtained from a woman between 40 and 55 years old in good health. Some clones in this sample may be carry-over from other donors' samples.

The V and J genes are TRBV15 and TRBJ2-7; 8 bases fit TRBD2. The V segment lost 2 bases and the J segment 7 bases; nucleotides outside the gene matches: 7. The CDR3 sequence is 14 residues long. Germline V lookup: CDR1 LNHNV, CDR2 YYDKDF (reference sequence). The CDR3 protein is CATSRIGLAREQYF. In nucleotides, the CDR3 is TGTGCCACCAGCAGAATTGGACTAGCTCGGGAGCAGTACTTC. Looking up the rest from reference TRBV15 and TRBJ2-7 gives the full variable domain: DAMVIQNPRYQVTQFGKPVTLSCSQTLNHNVMYWYQQKSSQAPKLLFHYYDKDFNNEADTPDNFQSRRPNTSFCFLDIRSPGLGDTAMYLCATSRIGLAREQYFGPGTRLTVT.

V usage is TRBV5-1 and J usage is TRBJ2-3, with a possible D match to TRBD2 (5 bases). The length of the CDR3 is 13 residues. Germline V gene lookup returns CDR1 SGHRS and CDR2 YFSETQ. V was clipped by 5 bases and J by 6 bases, with 13 bases between them. Here the CDR3 reads CASRIAGGDTQYF. CDR3 nucleotide sequence: TGCGCCAGCAGAATAGCAGGCGGGGATACGCAGTATTTT.

This clone was recorded many times. Other nucleotide sequences from this sample produce the same CDR3. The chain recombines TRBV19 with TRBJ1-2; perhaps TRBD1 as D (5 bases). Between the trimmed V and J ends, which lost 0 bases and 5 bases, there was a span of 10 bases. Germline values: CDR1 LNHDA, CDR2 SQIVND (reference sequence). The CDR3 runs to 14 residues. Here the CDR3 DNA reads TGTGCCAGTAGTATAGAGGTGACAGCATATGGCTACACCTTC. This encodes CASSIEVTAYGYTF.

The J gene is TRBJ1-2, the V gene TRBV9; no clear D. CDR3 length: 12 amino acids. V shed 4 bases and J shed 8 bases, with 12 bases lying between them. Germline lookup yields CDR1 SGDLS and CDR2 YYNGEE. The CDR3 loop is CASSLQKGGYTF. The DNA of the CDR3 is TGTGCCAGCAGCTTACAGAAGGGCGGCTACACCTTC.

The rearrangement uses TRBV4-3 and TRBJ1-5; TRBD1 matches at 7 bases. Unmatched junction bases numbered 8, after V lost 4 bases and J lost 2 bases. CDR1 and CDR2 (germline): LGHNA, YSLEER. This CDR3 comprises 16 residues. CDR3 amino acids: CASSPNLDRGNQPQHF. The DNA for the CDR3 is TGCGCCAGCAGCCCCAACCTAGACAGGGGCAATCAGCCCCAGCATTTT.

The CDR3 region is CASSLDGQGGTEAFF. In DNA form, the CDR3 reads TGTGCCAGCAGCTTAGATGGACAGGGGGGGACTGAAGCTTTCTTT. The rearrangement uses TRBV7-9 and TRBJ1-1, with 10 bases fitting TRBD1. CDR1 is SEHNR and CDR2 is FQNEAQ in the germline V gene (reference sequence). This CDR3 comprises 15 residues. The J segment lost 5 bases and the V segment lost 1 base, leaving 4 bases of the junction unmatched. The full variable domain, with the rest looked up from reference TRBV7-9 and TRBJ1-1, is DTGVSQNPRHKITKRGQNVTFRCDPISEHNRLYWYRQTLGQGPEFLTYFQNEAQLEKSRLLSDRFSAERPKGSFSTLEIQRTEQGDSAMYLCASSLDGQGGTEAFFGQGTRLTVV.

The V and J genes are TRBV5-6 and TRBJ2-3; 7 bases fit TRBD1. This CDR3 is 13 amino acids long. The J segment lost 5 bases and the V segment lost 4 bases, leaving 4 bases of the junction unmatched. CDR1 and CDR2 (germline): SGHDT, YYEEEE. The CDR3 is CASSPRDRDTQYF. The DNA of the CDR3 is TGTGCCAGCAGCCCTCGGGACAGAGATACGCAGTATTTT.

This clone was picked up one time. The J gene is TRBJ2-1, the V gene TRBV11-2; 11 nucleotides line up with TRBD2. Germline CDR1 reads SGHAT; CDR2 reads FQNNGV. The CDR3 covers 15 residues. V lost 3 bases and J lost 9; bases outside the gene matches: 7. The DNA for the CDR3 is TGTGCCAGCAGCTTTAGCGGGAGGGCCCTCGGTGAGCAGTTCTTC. Encoded protein: CASSFSGRALGEQFF.

The chain employs TRBV15 and TRBJ1-1; TRBD1 agrees at 7 bases. The V gene end was trimmed by 3 bases and the J gene end by 1 base; junction bases not matched to a gene: 2. CDR3 length equals 14 residues. Germline CDR1 is LNHNV and CDR2 is YYDKDF (reference sequence). CDR3 in DNA: TGTGCCACCAGCAGGACAGGGACGAACACTGAAGCTTTCTTT. Amino acids: CATSRTGTNTEAFF.

This chain joins TRBV7-9 and TRBJ2-5; 10 nucleotides match TRBD2. The CDR3 totals 16 residues. Unmatched junction bases numbered 7, after V lost 4 bases and J lost 2 bases. Germline-derived CDR1 and CDR2 are SEHNR and FQNEAQ (reference sequence). CDR3 region: CASSSRTSGIQETQYF. The DNA of the CDR3 is TGTGCCAGCAGCTCCAGGACTAGCGGTATACAAGAGACCCAGTACTTC. Full variable domain (rest looked up from reference TRBV7-9 and TRBJ2-5): DTGVSQNPRHKITKRGQNVTFRCDPISEHNRLYWYRQTLGQGPEFLTYFQNEAQLEKSRLLSDRFSAERPKGSFSTLEIQRTEQGDSAMYLCASSSRTSGIQETQYFGPGTRLLVL.

This clone has only a few counts. A single base separates this from a much larger clone, so it may be a read error. This CDR3 is also generated by other DNA sequences in the sample. V is TRBV5-6 and J is TRBJ2-7, with TRBD2 identical over 7 bases. Per the germline V gene, CDR1 is SGHDT and CDR2 is YYEEEE. The CDR3 covers 14 residues. The CDR3 is CASSGDPTAYEQYF. The DNA for the CDR3 is TGCGCCAGCAGCGGGGACCCGACTGCCTACGAGCAGTACTTC.

The genes are TRBV11-2 and TRBJ2-1, with D possibly being TRBD2 (5 bases). CDR1 is SGHAT, CDR2 FQNNGV, per germline. The V and J ends lost 8 bases and 0 bases respectively, with 14 bases between them. The CDR3 sequence is 15 residues long. CDR3 loop: CASRSLGSSYNEQFF. CDR3 nucleotide sequence: TGTGCCAGCCGTTCTCTAGGGAGCTCCTACAATGAGCAGTTCTTC.

This rearrangement joins TRBV5-8 to TRBJ1-3; D is possibly TRBD1 (6 bases). V was cut by 1 base and J by 0 bases, with 20 bases left in between. The CDR3 is made up of 19 amino acids. Germline-derived CDR1 and CDR2 are SGHTS and YDEGEE. CDR3 sequence (DNA): TGTGCCAGCAGCTTGCGGCGGGCAGGGGTCAAGAGCTCTGGAAACACCATATATTTT. As protein: CASSLRRAGVKSSGNTIYF.

V gene TRBV11-2 combines with J gene TRBJ1-1; TRBD1 might be the D (5 bases). Trimming took off 5 bases at V and 2 bases at J, with 9 bases between the two ends. In germline, CDR1 is SGHAT, CDR2 FQNNGV. The CDR3 consists of 13 residues. The DNA for the CDR3 is TGTGCCAGCAGCCGCGACAGCAACACTGAAGCTTTCTTT. Translation: CASSRDSNTEAFF.

The chain couples TRBV25-1 to TRBJ2-7; D remains ambiguous. The germline V gene has CDR1 MGHDK and CDR2 SYGVNS. Deletions cut 1 base from V and 0 bases from J, with 10 bases between. This CDR3 region has 15 residues. The chain's CDR3 is CASSEFGVPSYEQYF. The CDR3 bases are TGTGCCAGCAGTGAATTTGGAGTCCCCTCCTACGAGCAGTACTTC.

The sample holds many counts of this clone. The chain joins TRBV19 to TRBJ1-1, with 7 bases lining up with TRBD1. The germline V gene has CDR1 LNHDA and CDR2 SQIVND (reference sequence). This CDR3 is built from 15 residues. V lost 4 bases, J lost 0 bases, and 5 bases stayed unmatched. As DNA, the CDR3 is TGTGCCAGTAGTAAACAGGGGTCCATGAACACTGAAGCTTTCTTT. Translated, it gives CASSKQGSMNTEAFF.

The rearrangement joins TRBV19 to TRBJ2-5; TRBD1 is a possible D gene (6 bases). Per germline, CDR1 LNHDA and CDR2 SQIVND (reference sequence). Trimming removed 6 bases at V and 2 bases at J, with 16 bases between. This CDR3 spans 15 amino acids. CDR3 nucleotide sequence: TGTGCCAGTAGCTCACAGGGCCTCCCTCAAGAGACCCAGTACTTC. As protein: CASSSQGLPQETQYF.

A note on this clone: With a far larger clone one base away, a read error is the likely cause. The J gene is TRBJ2-5, the V gene TRBV5-4; no clear D gene. Per the germline V gene, CDR1 is SGHNT and CDR2 is YYREEE (reference sequence). V shed 0 bases and J shed 5 bases, with 8 bases lying between them. The CDR3 has 13 amino acids. The CDR3: CASSLAPRETQYF. CDR3 coding DNA: TGTGCCAGCAGCTTGGCACCCCGGGAGACCCAGTACTTC.

The V and J genes are TRBV7-8 and TRBJ2-1; D gene ambiguous. The CDR3 is 14 residues long. In germline, CDR1 is SGHVS, CDR2 FQNEAQ. Trimming shortened V by 1 base and J by 5 bases, and 9 bases separated the two germline ends. CDR3 nucleotide sequence: TGTGCCAGCAGCTTAGTAGGTCCTAACAATGAGCAGTTCTTC. Translation gives CASSLVGPNNEQFF. Combining the CDR3 with reference TRBV7-8 and TRBJ2-1 gives the whole variable domain GAGVSQSPRYKVAKRGQDVALRCDPISGHVSLFWYQQALGQGPEFLTYFQNEAQLDKSGLPSDRFFAERPEGSVSTLKIQRTQQEDSAVYLCASSLVGPNNEQFFGPGTRLTVL.

The chain uses TRBV6-4 and TRBJ2-5, with 9 positions matching TRBD2. With V trimmed by 3 bases and J by 2 bases, 4 bases remained unmatched. Germline V lookup: CDR1 MRHNA, CDR2 SNTAGT. The CDR3 runs to 15 residues. DNA of the CDR3: TGTGCCAGCAGTGAGACTAGCGGAGGGCAAGAGACCCAGTACTTC. It codes for CASSETSGGQETQYF.

V usage is TRBV27 and J usage is TRBJ1-1; TRBD1 is a possible D gene (6 bases). V shed 5 bases and J shed 2 bases, with 9 bases lying between them. This CDR3 is 13 amino acids long. CDR1 and CDR2 (germline): MNHEY, SMNVEV (reference sequence). CDR3 DNA sequence: TGTGCCAGCAGTGCACAGGGTAACACTGAAGCTTTCTTT. This translates into CASSAQGNTEAFF.

The chain recombines TRBV6-6 with TRBJ1-3; D may be TRBD1 (6 bases). In germline, CDR1 is MNHNY, CDR2 SVGAGI (reference sequence). V was pared by 5 bases and J by 1 base, with 15 bases between. This CDR3 has 16 residues. CDR3 in amino acids: CASSVAAGVSGNTIYF. CDR3 in DNA: TGTGCCAGCAGTGTCGCGGCAGGGGTTTCTGGAAACACCATATATTTT.

In this sample, this clone turned up many times. CDR3 in DNA: TGTGCCAGCAGCCAATTTGGAGTAGAGAACACCGGGGAGCTGTTTTTT. This gives the protein CASSQFGVENTGELFF. V is TRBV4-2 and J is TRBJ2-2; D is unclear. With 2 bases removed from V and 1 base from J, the gap between germline ends came to 11 bases. The CDR3 runs 16 residues. Germline V gene lookup returns CDR1 LGHNA and CDR2 YNFKEQ.

This clone was seen just once. This sequence joins TRBV2 and TRBJ2-3; unclear D gene. Trimming left V 3 bases short and J 2 bases short, with 9 bases between. Germline V lookup: CDR1 SNHLY, CDR2 FYNNEI. CDR3 length: 14 amino acids. In DNA form, the CDR3 reads TGTGCCAGCAGTGAGTGGGTTTCCACAGATACGCAGTATTTT. Translated: CASSEWVSTDTQYF.

The rearrangement uses TRBV30 and TRBJ1-2; weak D call: TRBD1 (6 bases). The CDR3 loop spans 12 amino acids. V shed 2 bases and J shed 8 bases, with 12 bases lying between them. Germline assignment: CDR1 GTSNPN and CDR2 SVGIG (reference sequence). CDR3 DNA sequence: TGTGCCTGGAGTTTGGGGGGCGACGGCTACACCTTC. It specifies CAWSLGGDGYTF.